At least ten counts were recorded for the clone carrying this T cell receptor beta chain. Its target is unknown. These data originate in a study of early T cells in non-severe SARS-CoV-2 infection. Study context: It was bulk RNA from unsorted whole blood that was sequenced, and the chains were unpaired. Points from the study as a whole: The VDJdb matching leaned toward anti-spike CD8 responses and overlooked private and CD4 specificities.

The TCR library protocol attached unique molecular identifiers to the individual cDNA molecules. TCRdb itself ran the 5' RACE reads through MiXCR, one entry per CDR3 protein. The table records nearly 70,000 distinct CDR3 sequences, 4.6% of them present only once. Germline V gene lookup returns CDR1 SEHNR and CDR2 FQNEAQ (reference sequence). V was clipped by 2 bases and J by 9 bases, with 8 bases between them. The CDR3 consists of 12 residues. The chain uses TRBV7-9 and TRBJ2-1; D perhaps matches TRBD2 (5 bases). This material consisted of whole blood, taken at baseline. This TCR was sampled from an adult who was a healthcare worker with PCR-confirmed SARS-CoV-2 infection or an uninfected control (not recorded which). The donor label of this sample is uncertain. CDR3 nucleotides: TGTGCCAGCAGCTTACTTGGAGGTGAGCAGTTCTTC. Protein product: CASSLLGGEQFF.